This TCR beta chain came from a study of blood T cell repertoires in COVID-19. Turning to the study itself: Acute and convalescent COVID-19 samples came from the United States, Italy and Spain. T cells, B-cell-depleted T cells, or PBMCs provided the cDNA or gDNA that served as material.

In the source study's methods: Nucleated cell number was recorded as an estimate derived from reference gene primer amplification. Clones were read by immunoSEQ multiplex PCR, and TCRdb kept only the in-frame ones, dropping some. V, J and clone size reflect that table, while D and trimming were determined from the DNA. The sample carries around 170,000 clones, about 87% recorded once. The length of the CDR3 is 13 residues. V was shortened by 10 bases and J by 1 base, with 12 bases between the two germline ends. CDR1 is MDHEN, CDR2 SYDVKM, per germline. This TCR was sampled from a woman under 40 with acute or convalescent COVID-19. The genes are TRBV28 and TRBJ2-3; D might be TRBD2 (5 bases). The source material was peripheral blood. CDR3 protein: CAIKTTGTDTQYF. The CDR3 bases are TGTGCCATCAAGACTACCGGCACAGATACGCAGTATTTT.